A single sample is the source of the 11 T cell receptor beta chains below, sequenced in a study of technical replicates of blood from a few donors (dated by TCRdb to 2015 to 2018). Library preparation was by the immunoSEQ multiplex PCR assay. Entries here come from immuneACCESS through TCRdb and include only in-frame sequences with V and J called. Some clones fail to appear in such tables; in the studies checked, an unresolved V gene covers under half of the shortfall, and the cause of the remainder is unknown. This sample gives about 70,000 clones in total; approximately 90% of them show up just once. Roughly 5% of the sample is held by the ten biggest clonotypes. Specimen: PBMCs. The receptors were gathered from a human donor in good health. Some clones in this sample may be carry-over from other donors' samples.

V usage is TRBV10-3 and J usage is TRBJ2-1, with TRBD2 identical over 7 bases. V lost 4 bases, J lost 4 bases, and 7 bases stayed unmatched. The CDR3 spans 15 residues. Germline-derived CDR1 and CDR2 are ENHRY and SYGVKD. CDR3 bases: TGTGCCATCAGTGGGGCGGCGGGGGAGTACAATGAGCAGTTCTTC. It encodes CAISGAAGEYNEQFF.

Remarks on this clone: One junction end disagrees with the germline gene, perhaps due to a read error. The genes are TRBV2 and TRBJ2-5; 16 bases are shared with TRBD2. Germline CDR1 and CDR2: SNHLY and FYNNEI. This CDR3 has 14 amino acids. CDR3 nucleotide sequence: TGTGCCAGCAGCGCCGGGACTAGCGGGAGGGTCGAGAACTTC. Encoded protein: CASSAGTSGRVENF.

The chain employs TRBV30 and TRBJ2-3, with TRBD2 as a possible D gene (6 bases). CDR1 is GTSNPN and CDR2 is SVGIG in the germline V gene (reference sequence). The V and J ends lost 1 base and 5 bases respectively, with 25 bases between them. The CDR3 extends over 18 amino acids. The DNA for the CDR3 is TGTGCCTGGAGTGCTTTTCTAGAGCGGGTTGGGCCTATAGATACGCAGTATTTT. As protein: CAWSAFLERVGPIDTQYF.

The chain carries TRBV6-6 and TRBJ2-1, with D maybe TRBD2 (6 bases). Per germline, CDR1 MNHNY and CDR2 SVGAGI (reference sequence). This CDR3 is built from 12 residues. The V gene lost 5 bases and the J gene lost 15 bases, with 17 bases spanning the gap. CDR3 sequence: CASSPQVGGGFF. In nucleotides, the CDR3 is TGTGCCAGCAGTCCCCAGGTGGGGGGTGGGTTCTTC.

The CDR3 region is CASSEIGGFGNTIYF. In nucleotides, the CDR3 is TGTGCCAGCAGTGAGATAGGGGGTTTTGGAAACACCATATATTTT. This sequence joins TRBV2 and TRBJ1-3; possibly TRBD1 for D (6 bases). Germline assignment: CDR1 SNHLY and CDR2 FYNNEI. CDR3 length equals 15 residues. Trimming took off 3 bases at V and 3 bases at J, with 12 bases between the two ends.

The rearrangement uses TRBV28 and TRBJ1-4, with 7 bases matching TRBD1. This CDR3 comprises 15 residues. V was clipped by 5 bases and J by 3 bases; unmatched bases: 6. From germline, CDR1 is MDHEN and CDR2 SYDVKM. CDR3 DNA: TGTGCCAGCAGTCCGGGGACAGCATCTAATGAAAAACTGTTTTTT. It is translated as CASSPGTASNEKLFF.

This clone showed up just once. V and J are TRBV29-1 and TRBJ2-1, with 11 nucleotides matching TRBD2. Germline trimming cut 0 bases from V and 7 bases from J; bases unmatched to any gene: 5. The CDR3 covers 15 residues. Germline CDR1 reads SQVTM; CDR2 reads ANQGSEA. The CDR3 nucleotides read TGCAGCGTTGAAGATGGGCTAGCGGGGGGAAATGAGCAGTTCTTC. Its protein product is CSVEDGLAGGNEQFF.

This chain connects TRBV6-4 to TRBJ2-7; 10 nucleotides match TRBD2. The CDR3 is 14 amino acids. With V trimmed by 7 bases and J by 4 bases, 7 bases remained unmatched. Germline assignment: CDR1 MRHNA and CDR2 SNTAGT. The CDR3 DNA is TGTGCCAGCACCCCTAGCGGGAGCAGGTACGAGCAGTACTTC. Residues: CASTPSGSRYEQYF.

V and J are TRBV19 and TRBJ1-5; a possible D gene is TRBD1 (6 bases). Germline V gene lookup returns CDR1 LNHDA and CDR2 SQIVND (reference sequence). V lost 8 bases, J lost 6 bases, and 20 bases lay in between. CDR3 length: 15 residues. CDR3 protein: CASGDRTGGIQPQHF. CDR3 bases: TGTGCCAGTGGAGACAGGACTGGTGGAATTCAGCCCCAGCATTTT.

The rearrangement joins TRBV2 to TRBJ2-1; 9 nucleotides align to TRBD2. Germline V gene data show CDR1 as SNHLY and CDR2 as FYNNEI. The trim removed 7 bases at V and 15 bases at J, leaving 19 bases unmatched. The CDR3 covers 15 residues. In DNA, the CDR3 is TGTGCCAGCAACTACGCTACGCGGGAGGGCCAAGGGAGGTTCTTC. The encoded protein is CASNYATREGQGRFF.

As DNA, the CDR3 is TGCGCCAGCAGCCAAGAGGGCCGTTATGGCTACACCTTC. It codes for CASSQEGRYGYTF. The gene calls are TRBV4-1 and TRBJ1-2, with unresolved D. This CDR3 region has 13 residues. V was cut by 0 bases and J by 5 bases, with 7 bases left in between. Germline lookup yields CDR1 MGHRA and CDR2 YSYEKL.